This section outlines one T cell receptor beta chain sequence together with its context. The data stem from a study of blood T cell repertoires in COVID-19. Study details: Spain, Italy and the United States supplied samples that represented acute and convalescent COVID-19.

The V end lost 2 bases, the J end lost 4 bases, and 8 bases lay between the germline ends. This CDR3 is 13 amino acids long. Germline CDR1 LNHDA, CDR2 SQIVND (reference sequence). Method: immunoSEQ multiplex PCR; TCRdb's copy keeps in-frame clones and lacks some. The data show some 250,000 clones, approximately 81% seen once. The specimen was peripheral blood. The sequence was obtained from a woman aged 55-75 years with active or convalescent COVID-19. V and J are TRBV19 and TRBJ1-2, with D hard to call. The CDR3 sequence: CASSIQASYGYTF. The CDR3 nucleotides are TGTGCCAGTAGTATACAGGCCTCCTATGGCTACACCTTC.